The rows below give T cell receptor beta chains drawn from one sample of a study of blood T cell repertoires in COVID-19. The data were produced by immunoSEQ multiplex PCR, yet TCRdb's version contains in-frame clones alone and is incomplete. This table has some 300,000 clones, over 75% appearing once. The sample was PBMCs or T cells enriched from blood (not recorded which). These receptor sequences come from a woman aged 25 to 45 who had recovered from COVID-19. CDR3s include the opening cysteine and the closing phenylalanine or tryptophan. Size is omitted from some rows. Given values are once, few, many or a class for expanded clones.

>TRBJ1-1|NA|TRBV27|16
CASSLTGIRPYTEAFF
>TRBJ1-5|NA|TRBV7-6|14
CASSPGGHDQPQHF
>TRBJ1-1|NA|TRBV6-5|13
CASKFRGTLGAFF
>TRBJ1-2|NA|TRBV30|14
CAWSGPGRPYGYTF
>TRBJ2-7|NA|TRBV2|15
CASRQLAGESHEQYF
>TRBJ2-1|NA|TRBV29-1|13
CSVLSRLGNEQFF
>TRBJ2-3|NA|TRBV3-1/TRBV3-2|16
CASSQGPGGSTDTQYF
>TRBJ1-6|NA|TRBV18|18
CASSDGTPGRPLNSPLHF
>TRBJ1-1|NA|TRBV7-9|14
CASSSGQGNTEAFF
>TRBJ1-2|NA|TRBV28|12
CASSFLGGGYTF
>TRBJ2-5|NA|TRBV29-1|12
CSATLAGETQYF
>TRBJ2-1|NA|TRBV27|15
CASSLGLATYNEQFF
>TRBJ1-2|NA|TRBV10-2|11
CASGQDYGYTF
>TRBJ1-1|NA|TRBV7-9|15
CASSLPGQGNTEAFF
>TRBJ1-1|few|TRBV10-3|15
CAISEYRGAGTEAFF
>TRBJ1-5|NA|TRBV19|18
CASSSRASRQGAGQPQHF
>TRBJ2-7|once|TRBV30|11
CAWRTSDEQYF
>TRBJ1-4|NA|TRBV19|13
CASSNWEEQKLFF
>TRBJ2-3|NA|TRBV7-2|16
CASSARSGGGTDTQYF
>TRBJ1-4|once|TRBV7-9|13
CASRRQQNEKLFF
>TRBJ1-1|NA|TRBV7-9|14
CASSLQGENTEAFF
>TRBJ1-2|NA|TRBV27|12
CASSQGGYGYTF
>TRBJ1-6|NA|TRBV6-5|13
CASCSSYNSPLHF
>TRBJ2-1|once|TRBV27|15
CASIQGTTLHNEQFF
>TRBJ2-1|NA|TRBV27|14
CASSLGSGVHEQFF
>TRBJ2-3|NA|TRBV5-4|17
CASSPGTSGVGTDTQYF
>TRBJ2-1|NA|TRBV7-9|16
CASSLTSGRSYNEQFF
>TRBJ2-7|NA|TRBV4-1|14
CASSISVSPYEQYF
>TRBJ2-3|NA|TRBV7-2|15
CASSLETGITDTQYF
>TRBJ1-2|NA|TRBV19|15
CASTPGTNPNYGYTF
>TRBJ1-3|NA|TRBV4-3|16
CASSQDFKAYGNTIYF
>TRBJ1-6|NA|TRBV6-5|14
CASSSGTGSSPLHF
>TRBJ2-7|NA|TRBV27|18
CASSPRGTGGPFGYEQYF
>TRBJ2-1|NA|TRBV2|12
CASSDPYNEQFF
>TRBJ1-4|NA|TRBV3-1/TRBV3-2|14
CASSQKGANEKLFF
>TRBJ2-6|NA|TRBV18|16
CASSPPGGSGANVLTF
>TRBJ2-7|NA|TRBV9|14
CASSAGHTTYEQYF
>TRBJ1-1|NA|TRBV6-5|14
CASSYWAGNTEAFF
>TRBJ2-7|NA|TRBV28|15
CASSLLLGGATEQYF
>TRBJ1-1|NA|TRBV10-3|13
CAISESEGTEAFF